This section outlines one TCR beta chain sequence together with its context. A read error may produce the germline difference seen at one junction end. Germline values: CDR1 MRHNA, CDR2 SNTAGT. The CDR3 extends over 14 amino acids. Sequenced by immunoSEQ multiplex PCR; TCRdb stores in-frame clones only, minus some. In the table there are about 74,000 clones, roughly 82% of which are singletons. These data are taken from a study of blood T cell repertoires in COVID-19. Overall study context: The samples span acute and convalescent COVID-19 from the United States, Italy and Spain. T cells, B-cell-depleted T cells, or PBMCs provided the cDNA or gDNA that served as material.

The J gene is TRBJ1-2, the V gene TRBV6-4; 8 bases are shared with TRBD1. The TCR originated in a human donor in a cohort sampled during active COVID-19. The sequencing input was peripheral blood. CDR3 sequence reads: CASSEGQGYYGHTF. CDR3 bases: TGTGCCAGCAGTGAAGGACAGGGATACTATGGCCACACCTTC.